This TCR beta chain was sequenced for a study of T-cell reconstitution after alpha-beta-depleted transplantation in children. In this sample, this clonotype turned up many times. Its antigen is undetermined. The authors prepared the TCRbeta library with unique molecular identifiers. TCRdb redid the calling of the PCR reads with MiXCR, one entry per CDR3 protein. The table includes 700,000 to 850,000 distinct CDR3 sequences, roughly 15% detected once. Deletions cut 4 bases from V and 1 base from J, with 16 bases between. Germline-derived CDR1 and CDR2 are SGHTA and FQGTGA. This CDR3 has 16 amino acids. Study-level findings and limits: Several hundred expanded graft clones reportedly gave rise to the alpha-beta T cells present about two months after transplant.

The V and J genes are TRBV7-3 and TRBJ2-5; no reliable D call. The source of this sequence is a male patient aged 10 to 17 who had a stem cell transplant for acute lymphoblastic leukemia, so the T cells may come from the graft donor. Sample: PBMCs, mostly from graft donor cells, taken 360 days after TCRalphabeta/CD19-depleted stem cell transplant. The CDR3 coding sequence is TGTGCCAGCAGCTCCTCCTCCTGGGTCTTCCAAGAGACCCAGTACTTC. It codes for CASSSSSWVFQETQYF.